Listed here is a single TCR beta chain. As yet, its antigen is unknown. This sample was included in a study of cytomegalovirus exposure and HLA in healthy donors. Findings and caveats of the study: The study found most TCR sequences rare, yet found some public TCRs in many donors. TCR beta V- and J-gene trimming, according to a later analysis, was linked to a missense DCLRE1C variant.

Per the germline V gene, CDR1 is MDHEN and CDR2 is SYDVKM. V was clipped by 3 bases and J by 10 bases, with 9 bases between them. The CDR3 runs to 11 residues. 60 Vbeta and 13 Jbeta primers were used in PCR. Some clones are missing from TCRdb's copy, which holds only in-frame ones; the method was immunoSEQ multiplex PCR. The data show roughly 200,000 clones, 65% to 85% seen once. The receptor comes from a man aged 35-49 years in good health and CMV-seropositive. The sample was PBMCs. The rearrangement links TRBV28 to TRBJ1-1; D gene unclear. For the CDR3, the DNA is TGTGCCAGCAGTTTCCGGCGGGGAGCTTTCTTT. Translation gives CASSFRRGAFF.